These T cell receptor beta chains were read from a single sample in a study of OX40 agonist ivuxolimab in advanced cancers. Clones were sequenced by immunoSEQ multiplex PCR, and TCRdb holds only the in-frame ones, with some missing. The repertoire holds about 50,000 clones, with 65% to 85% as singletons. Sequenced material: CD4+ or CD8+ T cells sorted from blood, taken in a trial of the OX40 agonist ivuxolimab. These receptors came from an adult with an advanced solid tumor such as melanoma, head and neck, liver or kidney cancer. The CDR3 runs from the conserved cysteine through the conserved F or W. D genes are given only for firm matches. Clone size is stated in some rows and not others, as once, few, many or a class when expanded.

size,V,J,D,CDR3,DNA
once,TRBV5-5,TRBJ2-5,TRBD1,CASSLIPQTGKETQYF,TGTGCCAGCAGCTTAATCCCCCAGACAGGGAAAGAGACCCAGTACTTC
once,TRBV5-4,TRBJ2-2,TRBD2,CASSLGLAGAGTGELFF,TGTGCCAGCAGCCTGGGACTAGCGGGAGCGGGGACCGGGGAGCTGTTTTTT
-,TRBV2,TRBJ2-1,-,CASIGGGTGAYNEQFF,TGTGCCAGCATTGGGGGAGGGACAGGAGCCTACAATGAGCAGTTCTTC
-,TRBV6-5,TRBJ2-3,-,CASSVRDTQYF,TGTGCCAGCAGCGTCCGCGATACGCAGTATTTT
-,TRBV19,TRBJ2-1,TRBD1,CASSEDRSSYNEQFF,TGTGCCAGTAGTGAGGACAGGAGCTCCTACAATGAGCAGTTCTTC
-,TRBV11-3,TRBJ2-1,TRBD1,CASSNQGQGGNGQFF,TGTGCCAGCAGCAACCAGGGACAGGGAGGGAATGGGCAGTTCTTC
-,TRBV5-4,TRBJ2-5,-,CASSLGAGMGYIETQYF,TGTGCCAGCAGCTTGGGGGCGGGGATGGGCTATATAGAGACCCAGTACTTC
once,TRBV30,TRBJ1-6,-,CARDSSLGSPLHF,TGTGCCCGAGACTCCTCCCTGGGGTCACCCCTCCACTTT
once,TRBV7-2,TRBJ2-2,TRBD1,CASSLTGGLTGELFF,TGTGCCAGCAGCTTGACAGGGGGCCTCACCGGGGAGCTGTTTTTT
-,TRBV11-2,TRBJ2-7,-,CASRGSQGVGGYEQYF,TGTGCCAGCAGAGGTAGTCAGGGAGTAGGAGGCTACGAGCAGTACTTC
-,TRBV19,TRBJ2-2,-,CASSSRQGGTEELFF,TGTGCCAGTAGTAGCCGACAGGGAGGGACGGAGGAGCTGTTTTTT
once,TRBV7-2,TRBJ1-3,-,CASSFGVGQGNTIYF,TGTGCCAGCAGCTTTGGGGTCGGCCAGGGAAACACCATATATTTT
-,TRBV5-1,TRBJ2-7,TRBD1,CASSPGQGQREGEQYF,TGCGCCAGCAGCCCGGGACAGGGACAGAGAGAGGGGGAGCAGTACTTC
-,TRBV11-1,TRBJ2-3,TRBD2,CASSLGGRVGTDTQYF,TGTGCCAGCAGCTTAGGCGGGAGAGTTGGCACAGATACGCAGTATTTT
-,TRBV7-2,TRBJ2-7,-,CASSLWDSYEQYF,TGTGCCAGCAGCTTATGGGATTCCTACGAGCAGTACTTC
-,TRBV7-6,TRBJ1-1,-,CASSLAEGTEAFF,TGTGCCAGCAGCTTAGCGGAGGGGACTGAAGCTTTCTTT
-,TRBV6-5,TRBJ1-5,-,CASRRPGDNQPQHF,TGTGCCAGCAGACGGCCGGGGGATAATCAGCCCCAGCATTTT
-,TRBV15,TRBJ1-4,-,CATSRDMGGGTNEKLFF,TGTGCCACCAGCAGAGATATGGGGGGAGGAACTAATGAAAAACTGTTTTTT
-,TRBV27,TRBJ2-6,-,CASSFSGAHGANVLTF,TGTGCCAGCAGTTTTTCGGGGGCGCACGGGGCCAACGTCCTGACTTTC
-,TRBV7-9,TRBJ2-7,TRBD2,CASSSDLAGGPSSYEQYF,TGTGCCAGCAGCTCTGATCTAGCGGGAGGGCCTTCGTCCTACGAGCAGTACTTC
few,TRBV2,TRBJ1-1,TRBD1,CASRFRQGGEAFF,TGTGCCAGCAGATTTCGACAGGGCGGTGAAGCTTTCTTT
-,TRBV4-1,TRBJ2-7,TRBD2,CASSQDGLADEQYF,TGCGCCAGCAGCCAAGATGGACTAGCTGACGAGCAGTACTTC
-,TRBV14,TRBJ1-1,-,CASSQVRNTEAFF,TGTGCCAGCAGCCAAGTAAGGAACACTGAAGCTTTCTTT
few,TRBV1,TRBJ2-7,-,CTSSQEAGEMGSYEQYF,TGCACCAGCAGCCAGGAGGCCGGGGAAATGGGGTCCTACGAGCAGTACTTC
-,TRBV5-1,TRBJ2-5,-,CASSSPGAGETQYF,TGCGCCAGCAGCTCGCCAGGGGCAGGAGAGACCCAGTACTTC
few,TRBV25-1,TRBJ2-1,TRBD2,CASSPRTSANNEQFF,TGTGCCAGCAGTCCGAGGACTAGCGCCAACAATGAGCAGTTCTTC
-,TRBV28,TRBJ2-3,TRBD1,CASRRTGRWTDTQYF,TGTGCCAGCAGGAGGACAGGGCGATGGACAGATACGCAGTATTTT
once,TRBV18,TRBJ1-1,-,CASSSRGENTEAFF,TGTGCCAGCTCTTCGCGGGGTGAGAACACTGAAGCTTTCTTT
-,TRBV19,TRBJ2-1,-,CASSRETEQFF,TGTGCCAGTAGTAGAGAAACTGAGCAGTTCTTC
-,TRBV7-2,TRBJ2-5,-,CASSFGGPEETQYF,TGTGCCAGCAGCTTCGGAGGGCCTGAAGAGACCCAGTACTTC
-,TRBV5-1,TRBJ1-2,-,CASSLEVGGGLYGYTF,TGCGCCAGCAGCTTGGAGGTCGGCGGCGGGCTCTATGGCTACACCTTC
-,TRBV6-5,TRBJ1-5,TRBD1,CASSSGTGGMQPQHF,TGTGCCAGCAGTTCCGGGACAGGGGGTATGCAGCCCCAGCATTTT
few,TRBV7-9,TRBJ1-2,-,CATSTDPIYGYTF,TGTGCCACCTCGACCGACCCTATCTATGGCTACACCTTC
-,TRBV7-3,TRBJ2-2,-,CASSARLSGELFF,TGTGCCAGCAGCGCCCGACTATCCGGGGAGCTGTTTTTT
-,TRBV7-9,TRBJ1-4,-,CASSGQGSRTNEKLFF,TGTGCCAGCAGCGGGCAGGGGAGTCGAACTAATGAAAAACTGTTTTTT
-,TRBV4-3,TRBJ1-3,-,CASSQGVGSTSGNTIYF,TGCGCCAGCAGCCAAGGAGTCGGTAGTACCTCTGGAAACACCATATATTTT
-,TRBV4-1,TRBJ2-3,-,CASSQGLSTDTQYF,TGCGCCAGTTCACAGGGACTTAGCACAGATACGCAGTATTTT
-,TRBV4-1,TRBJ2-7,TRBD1,CASSTRDREYEQYF,TGCGCCAGCAGCACACGGGACAGGGAGTACGAGCAGTACTTC
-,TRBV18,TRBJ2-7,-,CASSRGGRYYEQYF,TGTGCCAGCTCACGGGGTGGGAGATACTACGAGCAGTACTTC
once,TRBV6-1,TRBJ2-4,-,CASSTDGLAKNIQYF,TGTGCCAGCAGTACCGACGGCTTAGCCAAAAACATTCAGTACTTC
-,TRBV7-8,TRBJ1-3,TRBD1,CASSLQGFGGNTIYF,TGTGCCAGCAGCCTACAGGGGTTTGGTGGAAACACCATATATTTT
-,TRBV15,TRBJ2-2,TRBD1,CATSRESGTAALTLFF,TGTGCCACCAGCAGAGAGTCCGGGACAGCCGCATTAACGCTGTTTTTT
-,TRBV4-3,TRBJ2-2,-,CASSQSWQSGELFF,TGCGCCAGCAGCCAATCCTGGCAGTCCGGGGAGCTGTTTTTT
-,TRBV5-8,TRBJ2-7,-,CASSLVIGLTPYEQYF,TGTGCCAGCAGCTTGGTTATTGGACTAACACCCTACGAGCAGTACTTC
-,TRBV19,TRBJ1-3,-,CASFPPGTGDPPGNTIYF,TGTGCCAGTTTTCCTCCCGGGACCGGAGATCCTCCTGGAAACACCATATATTTT
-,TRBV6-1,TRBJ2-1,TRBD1,CASKGTGGGNEQFF,TGTGCCAGCAAAGGGACAGGGGGTGGGAATGAGCAGTTCTTC
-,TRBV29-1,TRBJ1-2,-,CSVEKDRGLGGYTF,TGCAGCGTTGAAAAGGACAGAGGTTTGGGTGGCTACACCTTC
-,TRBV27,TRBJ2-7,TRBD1,CASSLKNRGLRDEQYF,TGTGCCAGCAGTTTAAAGAACAGGGGGCTAAGAGATGAGCAGTACTTC
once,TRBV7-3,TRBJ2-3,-,CASSLTVQGWQYF,TGTGCCAGCAGCTTAACTGTCCAGGGATGGCAGTATTTT
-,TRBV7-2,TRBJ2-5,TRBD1,CASSPQGALTETQYF,TGTGCCAGCAGCCCTCAGGGGGCTTTGACAGAGACCCAGTACTTC
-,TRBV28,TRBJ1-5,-,CASSSRGGYNQPQHF,TGTGCCAGCAGTTCCAGGGGAGGGTATAATCAGCCCCAGCATTTT